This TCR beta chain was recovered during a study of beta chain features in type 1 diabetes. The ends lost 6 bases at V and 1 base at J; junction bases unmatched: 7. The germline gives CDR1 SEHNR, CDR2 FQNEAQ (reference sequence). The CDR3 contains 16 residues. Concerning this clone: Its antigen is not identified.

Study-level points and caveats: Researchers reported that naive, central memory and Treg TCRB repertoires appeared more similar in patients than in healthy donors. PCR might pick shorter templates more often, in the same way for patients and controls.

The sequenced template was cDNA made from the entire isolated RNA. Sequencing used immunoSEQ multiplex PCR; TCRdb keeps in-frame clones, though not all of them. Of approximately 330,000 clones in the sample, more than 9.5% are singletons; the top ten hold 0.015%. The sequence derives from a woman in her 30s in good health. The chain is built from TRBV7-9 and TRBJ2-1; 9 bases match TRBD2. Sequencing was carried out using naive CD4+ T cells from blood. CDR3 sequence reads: CASSRAGGFSYNEQFF. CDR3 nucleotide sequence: TGTGCCAGCAGTCGAGCGGGAGGCTTTTCCTACAATGAGCAGTTCTTC.